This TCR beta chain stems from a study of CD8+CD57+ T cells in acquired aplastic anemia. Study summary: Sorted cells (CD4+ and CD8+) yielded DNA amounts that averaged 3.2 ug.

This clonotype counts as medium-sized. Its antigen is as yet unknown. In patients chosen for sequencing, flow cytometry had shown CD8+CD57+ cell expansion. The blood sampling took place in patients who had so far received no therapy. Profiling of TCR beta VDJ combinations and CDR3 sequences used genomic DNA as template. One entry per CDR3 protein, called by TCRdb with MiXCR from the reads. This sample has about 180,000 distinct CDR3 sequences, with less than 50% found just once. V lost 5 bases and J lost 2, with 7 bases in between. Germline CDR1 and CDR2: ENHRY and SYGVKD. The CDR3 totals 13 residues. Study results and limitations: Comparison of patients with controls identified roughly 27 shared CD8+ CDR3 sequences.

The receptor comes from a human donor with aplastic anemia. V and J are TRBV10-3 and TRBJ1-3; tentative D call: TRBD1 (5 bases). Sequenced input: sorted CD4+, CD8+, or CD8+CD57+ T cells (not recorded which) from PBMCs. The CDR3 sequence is CAISPGPGNTIYF. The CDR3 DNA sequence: TGTGCCATCAGTCCGGGGCCTGGAAACACCATATATTTT.